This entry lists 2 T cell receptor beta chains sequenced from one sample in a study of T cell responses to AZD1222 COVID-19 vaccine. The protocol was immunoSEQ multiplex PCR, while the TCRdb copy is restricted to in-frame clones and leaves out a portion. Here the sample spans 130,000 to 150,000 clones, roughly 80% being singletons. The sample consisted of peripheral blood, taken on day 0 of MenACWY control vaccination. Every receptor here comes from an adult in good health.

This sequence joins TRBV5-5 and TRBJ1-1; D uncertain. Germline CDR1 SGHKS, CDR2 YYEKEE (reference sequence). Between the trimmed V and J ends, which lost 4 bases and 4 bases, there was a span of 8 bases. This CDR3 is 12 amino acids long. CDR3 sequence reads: CASSVGFTEAFF. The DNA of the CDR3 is TGTGCCAGCAGCGTCGGTTTCACTGAAGCTTTCTTT.

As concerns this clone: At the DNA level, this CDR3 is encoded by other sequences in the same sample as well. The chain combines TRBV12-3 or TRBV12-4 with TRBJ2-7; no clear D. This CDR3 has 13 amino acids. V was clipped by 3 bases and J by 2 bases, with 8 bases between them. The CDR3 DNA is TGTGCCAGCAGTTTTGGGGATCCCTACGAGCAGTACTTC. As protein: CASSFGDPYEQYF.